The TCR beta chain described here comes from a study of tissue T cells after allogeneic stem cell transplantation. The germline V gene has CDR1 NNHNN and CDR2 SYGAGS (reference sequence). The CDR3 contains 12 residues. V lost 2 bases and J lost 5, with 7 bases in between. Assay used: immunoSEQ multiplex PCR; TCRdb lists only in-frame clones, some missing. In the table there are about 48,000 clones, approximately 73% of which are singletons. As to this clone: Genes and germline come from the mouse. The read halts 1 residue ahead of the CDR3 end, with the missing end drawn from the germline J gene.

The sequenced sample consisted of sorted cells pooled from one or two spleens. The clonotype originates from a pool of C57BL/6 mice in good health. The V call is TRBV13-2, the J call TRBJ1-1; unclear D gene. The CDR3 bases that were read are TGTGCCAGCGGTGAAGGCAGAACAGAAGTCTTC. Translated, it gives CASGEGRTEVF. The full CDR3 is CASGEGRTEVFF.